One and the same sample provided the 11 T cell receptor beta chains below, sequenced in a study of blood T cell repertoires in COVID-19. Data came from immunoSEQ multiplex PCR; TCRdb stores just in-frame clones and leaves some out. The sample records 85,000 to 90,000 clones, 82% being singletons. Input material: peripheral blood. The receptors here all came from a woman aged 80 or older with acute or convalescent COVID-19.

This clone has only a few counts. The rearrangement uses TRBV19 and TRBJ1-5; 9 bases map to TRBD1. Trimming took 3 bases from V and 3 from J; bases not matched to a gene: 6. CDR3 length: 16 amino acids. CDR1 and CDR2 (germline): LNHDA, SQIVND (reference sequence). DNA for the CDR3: TGTGCCAGTAGTATTATGGGACAGGGAATCAATCAGCCCCAGCATTTT. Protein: CASSIMGQGINQPQHF. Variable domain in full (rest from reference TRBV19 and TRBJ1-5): DGGITQSPKYLFRKEGQNVTLSCEQNLNHDAMYWYRQDPGQGLRLIYYSQIVNDFQKGDIAEGYSVSREKKESFPLTVTSAQKNPTAFYLCASSIMGQGINQPQHFGDGTRLSIL.

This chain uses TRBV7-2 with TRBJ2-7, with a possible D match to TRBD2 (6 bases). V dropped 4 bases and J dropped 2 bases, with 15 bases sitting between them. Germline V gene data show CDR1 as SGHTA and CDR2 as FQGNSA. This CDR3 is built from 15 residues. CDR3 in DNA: TGTGCCAGCAGCTCGAGGGCGGGGAATGCCTACGAGCAGTACTTC. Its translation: CASSSRAGNAYEQYF.

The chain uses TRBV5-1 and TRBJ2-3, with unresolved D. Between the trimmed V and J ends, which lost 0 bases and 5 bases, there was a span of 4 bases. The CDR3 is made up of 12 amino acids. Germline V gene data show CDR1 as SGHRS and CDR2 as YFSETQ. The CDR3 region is CASSLVRDTQYF. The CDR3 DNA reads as TGCGCCAGCAGCTTGGTTCGAGATACGCAGTATTTT.

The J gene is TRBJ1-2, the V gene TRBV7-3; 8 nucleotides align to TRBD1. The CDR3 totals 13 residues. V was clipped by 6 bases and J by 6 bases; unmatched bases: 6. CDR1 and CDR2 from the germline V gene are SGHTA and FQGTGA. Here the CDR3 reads CASSSGGVDGYTF. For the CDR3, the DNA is TGTGCCAGCAGTTCAGGGGGCGTGGATGGCTACACCTTC. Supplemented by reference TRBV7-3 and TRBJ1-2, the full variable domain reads GAGVSQTPSNKVTEKGKYVELRCDPISGHTALYWYRQSLGQGPEFLIYFQGTGAADDSGLPNDRFFAVRPEGSVSTLKIQRTERGDSAVYLCASSSGGVDGYTFGSGTRLTVV.

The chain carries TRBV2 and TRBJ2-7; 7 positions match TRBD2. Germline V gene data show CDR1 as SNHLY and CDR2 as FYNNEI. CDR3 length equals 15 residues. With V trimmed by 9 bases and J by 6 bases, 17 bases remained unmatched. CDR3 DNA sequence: TGTGCCAGTGGGACGGTGGGGGGGTCGACTGGCGAGCAGTACTTC. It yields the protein CASGTVGGSTGEQYF.

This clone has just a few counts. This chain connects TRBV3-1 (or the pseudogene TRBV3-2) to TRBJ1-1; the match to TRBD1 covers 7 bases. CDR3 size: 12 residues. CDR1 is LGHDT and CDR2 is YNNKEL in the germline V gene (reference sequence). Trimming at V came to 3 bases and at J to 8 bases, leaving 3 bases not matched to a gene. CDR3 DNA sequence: TGTGCCAGCAGCCACGGGACAGAAGAAGCTTTCTTT. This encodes CASSHGTEEAFF.

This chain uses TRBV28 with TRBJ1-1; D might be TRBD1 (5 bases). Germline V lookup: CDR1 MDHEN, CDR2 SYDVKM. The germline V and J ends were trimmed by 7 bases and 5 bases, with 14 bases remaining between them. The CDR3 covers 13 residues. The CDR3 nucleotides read TGTGCCAGCACGGTACCGGGGGTAACTGAAGCTTTCTTT. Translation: CASTVPGVTEAFF.

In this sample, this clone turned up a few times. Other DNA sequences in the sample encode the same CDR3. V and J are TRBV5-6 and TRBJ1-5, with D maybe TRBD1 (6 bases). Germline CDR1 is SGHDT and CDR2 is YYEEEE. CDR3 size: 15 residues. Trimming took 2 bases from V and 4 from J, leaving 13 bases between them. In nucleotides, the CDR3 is TGTGCCAGCAGCTTCTACAGGGCAAGTAATCAGCCCCAGCATTTT. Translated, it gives CASSFYRASNQPQHF.

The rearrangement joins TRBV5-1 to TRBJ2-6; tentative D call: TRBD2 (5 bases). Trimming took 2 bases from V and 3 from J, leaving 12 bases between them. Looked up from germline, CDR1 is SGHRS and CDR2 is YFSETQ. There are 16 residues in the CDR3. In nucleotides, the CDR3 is TGCGCCAGCAGCTTTTCCGGGAACAGTGGGGCCAACGTCCTGACTTTC. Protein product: CASSFSGNSGANVLTF.

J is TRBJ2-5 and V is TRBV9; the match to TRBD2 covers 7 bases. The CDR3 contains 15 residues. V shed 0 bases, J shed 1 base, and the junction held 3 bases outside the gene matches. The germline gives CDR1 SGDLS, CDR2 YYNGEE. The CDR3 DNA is TGTGCCAGCAGCGTAGGGAGCGGGATCCAAGAGACCCAGTACTTC. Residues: CASSVGSGIQETQYF.

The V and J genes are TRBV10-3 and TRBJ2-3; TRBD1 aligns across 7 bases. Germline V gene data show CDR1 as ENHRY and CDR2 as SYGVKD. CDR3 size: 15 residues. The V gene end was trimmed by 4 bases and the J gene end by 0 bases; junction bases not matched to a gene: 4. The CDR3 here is CAISGTGLSTDTQYF. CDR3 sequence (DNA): TGTGCCATCAGTGGGACAGGACTTAGCACAGATACGCAGTATTTT.